This T cell receptor beta chain was sequenced during a study of OX40 agonist ivuxolimab in advanced cancers. Overall study: Patients assigned to dose escalation were diagnosed with hepatocellular carcinoma, melanoma, renal cell or head and neck cancer. Study-wide results and caveats: Averaging showed that CD8+ T cells had more expanded clones than CD4+ did.

With respect to this clone: Its antigen is unidentified.

The repertoire was sequenced with immunoSEQ multiplex PCR; TCRdb's copy has only in-frame clones and lacks some. The top ten hold roughly 4% of the sample, which has 90,000 to 95,000 clones, approximately 87% seen once. This CDR3 comprises 15 residues. The V segment lost 5 bases and the J segment 5 bases; nucleotides outside the gene matches: 5. Germline V gene lookup returns CDR1 SGHDN and CDR2 FVKESK. This material consisted of CD4+ or CD8+ T cells sorted from blood, taken in a trial of the OX40 agonist ivuxolimab. The gene calls are TRBV14 and TRBJ2-5, with TRBD2 matching over 13 bases. This TCR came from an adult with an advanced solid tumor such as melanoma, head and neck, liver or kidney cancer. The CDR3 here is CASSGQTSGRETQYF. The CDR3 DNA follows: TGTGCCAGCAGCGGACAGACTAGCGGGAGGGAGACCCAGTACTTC.